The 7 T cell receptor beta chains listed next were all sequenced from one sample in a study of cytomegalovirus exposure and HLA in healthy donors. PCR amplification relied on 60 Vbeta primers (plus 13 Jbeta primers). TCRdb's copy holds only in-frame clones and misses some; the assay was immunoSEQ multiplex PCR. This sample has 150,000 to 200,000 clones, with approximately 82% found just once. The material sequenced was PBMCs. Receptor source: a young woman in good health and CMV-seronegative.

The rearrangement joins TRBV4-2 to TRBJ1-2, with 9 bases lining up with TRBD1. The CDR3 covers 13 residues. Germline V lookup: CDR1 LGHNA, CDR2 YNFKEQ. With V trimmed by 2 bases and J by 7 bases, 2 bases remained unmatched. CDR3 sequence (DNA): TGTGCCAGCAGCCAAACAGGGGGCGGTGGCTACACCTTC. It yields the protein CASSQTGGGGYTF.

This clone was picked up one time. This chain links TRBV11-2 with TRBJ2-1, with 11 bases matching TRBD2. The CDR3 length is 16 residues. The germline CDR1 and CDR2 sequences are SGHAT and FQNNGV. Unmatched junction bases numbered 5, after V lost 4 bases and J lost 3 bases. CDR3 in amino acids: CASSSKTSGVYNEQFF. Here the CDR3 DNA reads TGTGCCAGCAGCTCGAAGACTAGCGGGGTCTACAATGAGCAGTTCTTC.

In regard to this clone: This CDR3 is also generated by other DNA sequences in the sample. The CDR3 loop is CASSQGGVLARSTDTQYF. CDR3 in DNA: TGCGCCAGCAGCCAGGGGGGGGTCCTGGCGAGGAGCACAGATACGCAGTATTTT. V and J are TRBV4-1 and TRBJ2-3; 7 positions agree with TRBD2. The CDR3 is made up of 18 amino acids. The V and J ends lost 3 bases and 0 bases, in that order; junction bases with no gene match: 12. Germline V gene sequence: CDR1 MGHRA, CDR2 YSYEKL.

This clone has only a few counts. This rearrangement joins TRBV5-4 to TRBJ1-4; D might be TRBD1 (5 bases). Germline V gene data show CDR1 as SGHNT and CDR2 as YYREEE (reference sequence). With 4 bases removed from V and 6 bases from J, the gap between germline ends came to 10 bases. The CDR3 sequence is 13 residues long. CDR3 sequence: CASSVGQDEKLFF. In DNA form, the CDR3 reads TGTGCCAGCAGCGTTGGACAAGATGAAAAACTGTTTTTT.

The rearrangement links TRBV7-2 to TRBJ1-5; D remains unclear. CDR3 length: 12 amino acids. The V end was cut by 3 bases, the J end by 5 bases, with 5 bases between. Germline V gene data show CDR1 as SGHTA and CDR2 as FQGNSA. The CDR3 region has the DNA TGTGCCAGCAGCTTCATTGATCAGCCCCAGCATTTT. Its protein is CASSFIDQPQHF.

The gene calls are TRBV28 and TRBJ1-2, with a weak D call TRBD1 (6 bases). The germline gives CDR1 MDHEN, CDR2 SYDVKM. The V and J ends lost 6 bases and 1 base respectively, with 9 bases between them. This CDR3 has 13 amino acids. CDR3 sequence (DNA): TGTGCCAGCAGCTTACAGGGTAACTATGGCTACACCTTC. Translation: CASSLQGNYGYTF.

The CDR3 nucleotides are TGTGCCAGCAGTAGAGACAATGAGCAGTTCTTC. Residues: CASSRDNEQFF. The chain has TRBV28 and TRBJ2-1, with unresolved D. The CDR3 extends over 11 amino acids. Germline V CDR1 and CDR2: MDHEN, SYDVKM. Trimming shortened V by 5 bases and J by 5 bases, and 4 bases separated the two germline ends.